This TCR beta chain was documented in a study of tumor-infiltrating lymphocytes in primary liver carcinoma. Study-wide context: The cohort consisted of patients whose primary liver carcinoma was surgically resected. Staging of the tumors gave T1-T3 N0M0, with widths of roughly 4 to 10 cm. General study points: Since sampling was bulk and unsorted, CD4+ and CD8+ repertoires were not compared. It was tumor-adjacent and tumor-blood pairs that overlapped less than tumor region pairs did.

The CDR3 is 16 amino acids. Germline V gives CDR1 SGHDT, CDR2 YYEEEE. Trimming removed 0 bases at V and 1 base at J, with 12 bases between. cDNA specific to TCR beta was made from 500 to 650 ng of total RNA, with a constant-region primer employed for priming. Researchers made the TCR beta libraries by running three nested multiplex PCR rounds with slightly modified ARM-PCR. Investigators reported that the first two PCR rounds, at 10 cycles each, used TRBV1-TRBV30 forward primers with a C-beta reverse primer. MiXCR, applied by TCRdb to the multiplex PCR reads, yields one record per CDR3 protein. This sample carries approximately 340,000 distinct CDR3 sequences, roughly two thirds of them seen once, and the ten largest clones take roughly 6%. This clonotype was counted only a few times. Its antigen is not known. Blood RNA came from unsorted whole blood; germline DNA was also extracted.

Source material: peripheral blood. The TCR sequence derives from a middle-aged man with primary liver carcinoma and hepatitis B virus infection. The V and J genes are TRBV5-6 and TRBJ2-3; no clear D. The CDR3 DNA sequence: TGTGCCAGCAGCTTGGGACCCCCCCGTCGCACAGATACGCAGTATTTT. Its translation: CASSLGPPRRTDTQYF.